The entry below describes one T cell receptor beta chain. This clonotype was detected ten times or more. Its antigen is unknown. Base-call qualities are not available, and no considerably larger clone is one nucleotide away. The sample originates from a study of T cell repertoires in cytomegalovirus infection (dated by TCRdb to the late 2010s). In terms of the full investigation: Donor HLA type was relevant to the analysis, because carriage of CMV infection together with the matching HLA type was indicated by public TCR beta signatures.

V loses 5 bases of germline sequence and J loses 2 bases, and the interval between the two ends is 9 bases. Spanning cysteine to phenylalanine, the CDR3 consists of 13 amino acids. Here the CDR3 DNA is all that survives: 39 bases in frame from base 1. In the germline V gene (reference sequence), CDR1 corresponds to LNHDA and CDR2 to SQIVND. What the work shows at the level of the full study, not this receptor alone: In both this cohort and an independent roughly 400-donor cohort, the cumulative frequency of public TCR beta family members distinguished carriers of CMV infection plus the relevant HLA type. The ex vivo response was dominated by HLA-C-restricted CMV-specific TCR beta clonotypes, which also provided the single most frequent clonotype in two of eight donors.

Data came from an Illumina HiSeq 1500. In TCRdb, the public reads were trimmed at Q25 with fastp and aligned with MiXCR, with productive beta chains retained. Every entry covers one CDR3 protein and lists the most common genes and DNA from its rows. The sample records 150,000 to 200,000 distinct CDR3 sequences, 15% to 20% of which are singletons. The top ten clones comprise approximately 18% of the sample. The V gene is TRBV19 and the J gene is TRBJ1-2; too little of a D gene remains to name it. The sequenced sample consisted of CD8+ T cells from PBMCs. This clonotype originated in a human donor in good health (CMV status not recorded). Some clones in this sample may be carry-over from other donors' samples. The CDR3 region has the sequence CASSPKANYGYTF. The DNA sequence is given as TGTGCCAGTAGTCCAAAGGCGAACTATGGCTACACCTTC.